This note documents a single TCR beta chain sequence. Its target is not known. These data originate in a study of vaccination effects on CD4 cells after COVID-19. The study, taken as a whole, reports: At late timepoints after vaccination, vaccine- and infection-induced clones shrank markedly. Convalescent patients were scarce, and early post-infection timepoints were absent.

Expansion of antigen-specific CD4+ T cells with viral peptide pools was carried out by the ViraFEST assay before sequencing. Culture proceeded for nine to ten days, and CD4+ T cells were then isolated. It was two doses of either the BNT162b2 or mRNA-1273 vaccine that participants received. Some 2 million PBMC were placed in each well, which was supplemented with about 10 IU/ml IL-2 and around 10 ug/ml peptides. Using immunoSEQ multiplex PCR, the repertoire was profiled, and TCRdb retains in-frame clones only, with some absent. This sample yields roughly 56,000 clones, of which roughly 72% are seen a single time; 0.95% to 1.5% belongs to the top ten. Per the germline V gene, CDR1 is LGHDT and CDR2 is YNNKEL (reference sequence). CDR3 length: 14 amino acids. The V segment lost 4 bases and the J segment 1 base; nucleotides outside the gene matches: 2.

This rearrangement joins TRBV3-1 (or the pseudogene TRBV3-2) to TRBJ2-3; TRBD2 aligns across 7 bases. Sequenced here: CD4+ T cells from PBMCs cultured with HCoV-229E spike peptides, sampled after COVID-19 vaccination. The receptor was isolated from a human donor who received a COVID-19 vaccine. The DNA of the CDR3 is TGTGCCAGCAGCCTGGGGGGGGGCACAGATACGCAGTATTTT. Residues: CASSLGGGTDTQYF.